The rows below give T cell receptor beta chains drawn from one sample of a study of Ad26.COV2.S vaccination and SARS-CoV-2 variants. The method was immunoSEQ multiplex PCR; TCRdb's version includes in-frame clones alone and lacks a portion of them. The repertoire holds under 550,000 clones, approximately 90% seen once, with less than 4% in the top ten. This material consisted of peripheral blood, taken in a trial of Ad26.COV2.S vaccine versus placebo. The receptors come from a person aged 18 to 59 who received the Ad26.COV2.S COVID-19 vaccine or a placebo. The CDR3 runs from the conserved cysteine through the conserved F or W. D genes are given only for firm matches. Clone size is given for some rows only: seen once, a few or many times, or a class if the clone is expanded.

j_call | clone_size | d_call | v_call | cdr3_aa | cdr3_nt
TRBJ2-2 | once | TRBD1 | TRBV5-4 | CASSQGAGPHTNTGELFF | TGTGCCAGCAGCCAGGGGGCAGGGCCCCACACGAACACCGGGGAGCTGTTTTTT
TRBJ2-3 | . | TRBD2 | TRBV6-2/TRBV6-3 | CASSYSGLAGVDTQYF | TGTGCCAGCAGTTACTCGGGACTAGCGGGGGTGGATACGCAGTATTTT
TRBJ2-2 | once | . | TRBV10-3 | CATRGDLNTGELFF | TGTGCCACCCGAGGGGATTTGAACACCGGGGAGCTGTTTTTT
TRBJ2-2 | . | . | TRBV7-6 | CASSLEGRYRTGELFF | TGTGCCAGCAGCTTGGAGGGGAGGTATAGGACCGGGGAGCTGTTTTTT
TRBJ1-1 | . | . | TRBV29-1 | CSVYVEGIPEAFF | TGCAGCGTTTATGTAGAGGGGATCCCTGAAGCTTTCTTT
TRBJ2-6 | . | . | TRBV7-6 | CASSLAHGSGANVLTF | TGTGCCAGCAGCTTAGCGCACGGCTCTGGGGCCAACGTCCTGACTTTC
TRBJ2-7 | . | . | TRBV18 | CASSPSGAYEQYF | TGTGCCAGCTCACCTTCGGGTGCCTACGAGCAGTACTTC
TRBJ1-3 | . | . | TRBV19 | CASTYGSGNTIYF | TGTGCCAGTACATACGGCTCTGGAAACACCATATATTTT
TRBJ2-1 | . | . | TRBV5-1 | CASTQRNPTVDEQFF | TGCGCCAGCACCCAGCGGAACCCCACCGTCGATGAGCAGTTCTTC
TRBJ2-1 | once | . | TRBV7-6 | CASSFAPSGYNEQFF | TGTGCCAGCAGCTTTGCCCCGAGCGGGTACAATGAGCAGTTCTTC
TRBJ1-1 | . | . | TRBV10-3 | CAISGGWVSEAFF | TGTGCCATCAGTGGGGGTTGGGTCTCTGAAGCTTTCTTT
TRBJ1-2 | . | . | TRBV11-2 | CASSPSFNNYGYTF | TGTGCCAGCAGCCCCTCTTTCAACAACTATGGCTACACCTTC
TRBJ2-5 | once | . | TRBV12-3/TRBV12-4 | CASRGDMQETQYF | TGTGCCAGCAGGGGGGACATGCAAGAGACCCAGTACTTC
TRBJ2-1 | . | TRBD1 | TRBV29-1 | CSVEGSPGTGYVNNEQFF | TGCAGCGTTGAAGGCAGTCCCGGGACAGGGTATGTTAACAATGAGCAGTTCTTC
TRBJ1-2 | few | . | TRBV4-3 | CASSQDLGYGYTF | TGCGCCAGCAGCCAAGATCTAGGGTATGGCTACACCTTC
TRBJ2-3 | . | . | TRBV2 | CASRRQDTQYF | TGTGCCAGCAGGCGGCAGGATACGCAGTATTTT
TRBJ1-5 | few | . | TRBV6-5 | CASSPRSASNQPQHF | TGTGCCAGCAGTCCCCGTTCGGCTTCCAATCAGCCCCAGCATTTT
TRBJ1-2 | . | TRBD1 | TRBV2 | CARRTGQGYGYTF | TGTGCCAGGAGAACGGGACAGGGATATGGCTACACCTTC
TRBJ1-5 | . | TRBD1 | TRBV7-9 | CASSLGGTAYQPQHF | TGTGCCAGCAGCTTAGGGGGGACAGCCTATCAGCCCCAGCATTTT
TRBJ1-2 | . | . | TRBV4-1 | CASSQDPGDGYTF | TGCGCCAGCAGCCAAGATCCCGGAGATGGCTACACCTTC
TRBJ1-2 | . | . | TRBV7-2 | CASSSYAGEDYGYTF | TGTGCCAGCAGCTCCTACGCAGGGGAGGACTATGGCTACACCTTC
TRBJ2-1 | . | . | TRBV7-8 | CASSPPGQFLENEQFF | TGTGCCAGCAGCCCGCCCGGACAGTTTTTGGAAAATGAGCAGTTCTTC
TRBJ2-7 | . | TRBD1 | TRBV7-9 | CASSLGQGQVRQYF | TGTGCCAGCAGCTTAGGACAGGGCCAGGTTCGGCAGTACTTC
TRBJ2-5 | once | TRBD2 | TRBV7-9 | CASSFGGAQETQYF | TGTGCCAGCAGCTTCGGGGGGGCCCAAGAGACCCAGTACTTC
TRBJ2-2 | . | TRBD1 | TRBV7-2 | CASSIDREVFGELFF | TGTGCCAGCAGTATCGACAGGGAAGTGTTCGGGGAGCTGTTTTTT
TRBJ1-2 | . | TRBD1 | TRBV4-3 | CASSQARAGGGSGYTF | TGCGCCAGCAGCCAAGCCCGGGCAGGGGGCGGGAGTGGCTACACCTTC
TRBJ1-6 | once | TRBD1 | TRBV30 | CAWDSGKPQSTKNRGIENSPLHF | TGTGCCTGGGATTCTGGGAAACCCCAATCTACCAAAAACAGGGGGATAGAAAATTCACCCCTCCACTTT
TRBJ2-2 | . | . | TRBV5-4 | CASSLDPPGELFF | TGTGCCAGCAGCTTGGATCCCCCCGGGGAGCTGTTTTTT
TRBJ2-3 | . | . | TRBV6-5 | CALSSLSSTDTQYF | TGTGCCTTAAGTAGCCTGTCTAGCACAGATACGCAGTATTTT
TRBJ2-2 | . | . | TRBV6-5 | CASSMIQGSTGELFF | TGTGCCAGCAGTATGATACAGGGTAGCACCGGGGAGCTGTTTTTT
TRBJ2-6 | . | . | TRBV24-1 | CATRSSGANVLTF | TGTGCCACCCGCAGCTCTGGGGCCAACGTCCTGACTTTC
TRBJ1-1 | . | TRBD1 | TRBV5-1 | CASSLTGTGDTEAFF | TGCGCCAGCAGCTTAACCGGGACAGGAGACACTGAAGCTTTCTTT
TRBJ2-3 | . | TRBD2 | TRBV9 | CASSFRGGTSDTQYF | TGTGCCAGCAGCTTCCGGGGGGGCACATCAGATACGCAGTATTTT
TRBJ2-3 | . | TRBD2 | TRBV16 | CASSQTRTSSDTQYF | TGTGCCAGCAGCCAAACACGGACTAGCTCGGATACGCAGTATTTT
TRBJ1-1 | . | . | TRBV2 | CASSREPPAHF | TGTGCCAGCAGTAGGGAGCCCCCAGCCCACTTT
TRBJ2-1 | . | . | TRBV4-1 | CASSQAGLEFF | TGCGCCAGCAGCCAGGCAGGGTTGGAGTTCTTC
TRBJ1-2 | . | . | TRBV9 | CASSPRDRPNYGYTF | TGTGCCAGCAGCCCCAGGGACCGTCCGAACTATGGCTACACCTTC
TRBJ2-3 | . | . | TRBV18 | CASSRQGYEDTQYF | TGTGCCAGCTCTCGGCAGGGGTATGAAGATACGCAGTATTTT
TRBJ1-6 | . | . | TRBV9 | CASSSMGTAGSPLHF | TGTGCCAGCAGCTCGATGGGGACGGCGGGCTCACCCCTCCACTTT